One and the same sample provided the 12 T cell receptor beta chains below, sequenced in a study of control samples from healthy donors and cancer patients (dated by TCRdb to the early 2020s). Library creation used the immunoSEQ multiplex PCR assay. Held by TCRdb, this immuneACCESS table contains in-frame sequences only and omits some clones. Under half of the omission traces to an unresolved V gene where checked; the cause of the rest is unknown. For this sample the table gives 90,000 to 140,000 clones, of which under 90% were detected only once. Less than 15% of the sample goes to the ten largest clones. Sequenced sample: blood. Source of these receptors: a woman in her forties or fifties in good health.

There are many counts of this clone. The V call is TRBV4-3, the J call TRBJ2-7, with D tentatively TRBD1 (5 bases). Trimming stripped 0 bases from V and 3 bases from J, with 9 bases between. CDR3 length: 14 residues. Germline CDR1 LGHNA, CDR2 YSLEER. CDR3 residues: CASSQDLDSYEQYF. The DNA of the CDR3 is TGCGCCAGCAGCCAAGACCTCGACAGCTACGAGCAGTACTTC.

The gene calls are TRBV5-1 and TRBJ2-7; D uncertain. The CDR3 spans 13 residues. CDR1 SGHRS and CDR2 YFSETQ come from the germline V gene. Trimming took 0 bases from V and 3 from J, leaving 7 bases between them. DNA for the CDR3: TGCGCCAGCAGCTTGGTACTGGGCTACGAGCAGTACTTC. It translates to CASSLVLGYEQYF. Using reference TRBV5-1 and TRBJ2-7 for the parts outside the CDR3, the full variable domain is KAGVTQTPRYLIKTRGQQVTLSCSPISGHRSVSWYQQTPGQGLQFLFEYFSETQRNKGNFPGRFSGRQFSNSRSEMNVSTLELGDSALYLCASSLVLGYEQYFGPGTRLTVT.

V usage is TRBV24-1 and J usage is TRBJ2-6, with D possibly matching TRBD1 (5 bases). This CDR3 spans 17 amino acids. Looked up from germline, CDR1 is KGHDR and CDR2 is SFDVKD. The V gene lost 2 bases and the J gene lost 0 bases, with 10 bases spanning the gap. The CDR3 sequence is CATSDWGGSSGANVLTF. As DNA, the CDR3 is TGTGCCACCAGTGATTGGGGCGGATCCTCTGGGGCCAACGTCCTGACTTTC.

This chain joins TRBV28 and TRBJ2-7; 10 bases agree with TRBD1. The germline CDR1 and CDR2 sequences are MDHEN and SYDVKM. The CDR3 has 15 residues. Germline trimming cut 6 bases from V and 5 bases from J; bases unmatched to any gene: 10. The CDR3 nucleotides read TGTGCCAGCAGACCCCGCCGGGACAGGGGAAACGAGCAGTACTTC. Translated: CASRPRRDRGNEQYF.

The V and J genes are TRBV2 and TRBJ2-7; D may correspond to TRBD1 or TRBD2 (5 bases each). The ends were cut back, 6 bases at V and 5 bases at J, with 14 bases in the middle. Germline loops: CDR1 SNHLY, CDR2 FYNNEI. There are 13 residues in the CDR3. CDR3 amino acids: CASSLPGTHEQYF. Written as DNA, the CDR3 is TGTGCCAGCAGCCTGCCAGGGACCCACGAGCAGTACTTC.

The chain links TRBV4-1 to TRBJ2-7; D is uncertain. V shed 1 base and J shed 4 bases, with 5 bases lying between them. The germline CDR1 and CDR2 sequences are MGHRA and YSYEKL. The CDR3 covers 12 residues. The chain's CDR3 is CASSQVGYEQYF. The CDR3 coding sequence is TGCGCCAGCAGCCAAGTGGGTTACGAGCAGTACTTC.

The rearrangement links TRBV7-2 to TRBJ1-5, with a weak D call TRBD1 (6 bases). V dropped 4 bases and J dropped 2 bases, with 12 bases sitting between them. This CDR3 is 15 amino acids long. CDR1 SGHTA and CDR2 FQGNSA come from the germline V gene. The CDR3 spells CASSSQGSGNQPQHF. The CDR3 DNA reads as TGTGCCAGCAGCTCACAGGGTAGTGGCAATCAGCCCCAGCATTTT. Full variable domain (remainder filled in from reference TRBV7-2 and TRBJ1-5): GAGVSQSPSNKVTEKGKDVELRCDPISGHTALYWYRQSLGQGLEFLIYFQGNSAPDKSGLPSDRFSAERTGGSVSTLTIQRTQQEDSAVYLCASSSQGSGNQPQHFGDGTRLSIL.

This clone occurred once. The rearrangement links TRBV5-1 to TRBJ2-6, with 13 positions matching TRBD2. The trim removed 4 bases at V and 3 bases at J, leaving 7 bases unmatched. In germline, CDR1 is SGHRS, CDR2 YFSETQ. The CDR3 runs 18 residues. This CDR3 reads CASSHGLAGVDGANVLTF. CDR3 coding DNA: TGCGCCAGCAGCCATGGACTAGCGGGAGTAGATGGGGCCAACGTCCTGACTTTC.

The DNA for the CDR3 is TGTGCCAGCAGCGTAGGGCTTAGCGGTGTAGATACGCAGTATTTT. Its translation: CASSVGLSGVDTQYF. The chain uses TRBV9 and TRBJ2-3; TRBD2 might be the D (6 bases). CDR3 length equals 15 residues. Trimming left V 0 bases short and J 5 bases short, with 13 bases between. In germline, CDR1 is SGDLS, CDR2 YYNGEE.

The chain combines TRBV4-3 with TRBJ1-4, with D unresolved. V lost 0 bases and J 3 bases, leaving 8 bases between the germline ends. The CDR3 is 15 residues long. CDR1 is LGHNA and CDR2 is YSLEER in the germline V gene. This CDR3 is CASSQDLSPNEKLFF. CDR3 nucleotide sequence: TGCGCCAGCAGCCAAGATCTCAGTCCTAATGAAAAACTGTTTTTT.

The rearrangement links TRBV7-2 to TRBJ1-1; D remains unclear. Trimming took off 2 bases at V and 0 bases at J, with 4 bases between the two ends. The CDR3 sequence is 13 residues long. Germline lookup yields CDR1 SGHTA and CDR2 FQGNSA. In DNA form, the CDR3 reads TGTGCCAGCAGCTTATGGATGAACACTGAAGCTTTCTTT. Translated: CASSLWMNTEAFF.

This chain joins TRBV25-1 and TRBJ2-7; 7 bases map to TRBD2. The CDR3 sequence is 14 residues long. Germline assignment: CDR1 MGHDK and CDR2 SYGVNS. V lost 3 bases to trimming and J lost 1 base; unmatched junction nucleotides: 3. CDR3 sequence: CASSDPAGSYEQYF. CDR3 nucleotides: TGTGCCAGCAGTGACCCAGCGGGGTCCTACGAGCAGTACTTC.